This passage covers 28 T cell receptor beta chains from one sample sequenced in a study of T cells in Graves' hyperthyroidism and ophthalmopathy (dated by TCRdb to the late 2010s). Libraries were built with multiplex PCR. The reads were generated on an Illumina HiSeq 2000. The TCR beta CDR3 regions were amplified from RNA transcripts. The TCR CDR3 was subjected to a first round of RT-PCR using the HTBI primer set and the Qiagen OneStep RT-PCR kit. TCRdb took the public reads, trimmed them with fastp at Q25, ran MiXCR for clone calling and kept in-frame beta chains. Entries are consolidated by CDR3 protein sequence, retaining the most common genes and DNA. In this sample the table shows hundreds of thousands of distinct CDR3 sequences, 15% of which occur a single time. Approximately 30% of the sample belongs to the ten largest clones. Input material: blood. The receptor source for this set is a woman aged 30 to 39 with Graves' hyperthyroidism.

This chain links TRBV28 with TRBJ2-1; 7 nucleotides line up with TRBD1. The germline gives CDR1 MDHEN, CDR2 SYDVKM. The CDR3 is made up of 13 amino acids. V trimming: 8 bases; J trimming: 6 bases; junction bases outside the gene matches: 7. The CDR3 loop is CASLDRSTNEQFF. For the CDR3, the DNA is TGTGCCAGCCTGGACAGGAGCACCAATGAGCAGTTCTTC.

This clonotype has at least ten counts. A much larger clone lies a single base off, so this may be a read error. This chain links TRBV20-1 with TRBJ2-3, with 8 bases matching TRBD2. Germline lookup yields CDR1 DFQATT and CDR2 SNEGSKA (reference sequence). This CDR3 is built from 13 residues. V trimming: 3 bases; J trimming: 1 base; junction bases outside the gene matches: 0. The CDR3 here is CSASGGGTDTQYF. The DNA of the CDR3 is TGCAGTGCTAGCGGGGGGGGCACAGATACGCAGTATTTT.

The chain couples TRBV27 to TRBJ1-2; D unclear. The CDR3 is 12 residues long. Germline V lookup: CDR1 MNHEY, CDR2 SMNVEV (reference sequence). Trimming left V 3 bases short and J 6 bases short, with 8 bases between. CDR3 in DNA: TGTGCCAGCAGTTTTAGAGGGAATGGCTACACCTTC. Protein sequence: CASSFRGNGYTF.

Turning to this clonotype: Just one base apart from a much larger clone, this may be a read error. The V and J genes are TRBV18 and TRBJ2-1; 9 positions agree with TRBD1. The CDR3 runs to 16 residues. The germline V gene has CDR1 KGHSH and CDR2 LQKENI. Germline trimming cut 6 bases from V and 10 bases from J; bases unmatched to any gene: 16. The CDR3: CASSREQGAAGYEQFF. DNA of the CDR3: TGTGCCAGCTCCCGAGAACAGGGGGCCGCAGGGTACGAGCAGTTCTTC.

This sequence joins TRBV20-1 and TRBJ2-3; 9 nucleotides line up with TRBD2. V gave up 4 bases and J gave up 6 bases; unmatched junction bases: 17. Germline CDR1 DFQATT, CDR2 SNEGSKA (reference sequence). This CDR3 is built from 17 residues. Here the CDR3 DNA reads TGCAGTGCTAAGCGGCGCCAAATAGCGGGAGTTCGGGATACGCAGTATTTT. This gives the protein CSAKRRQIAGVRDTQYF.

This chain connects TRBV6-5 to TRBJ2-2, with 8 nucleotides matching TRBD1. In germline, CDR1 is MNHEY, CDR2 SVGAGI. The junction had 11 bases not matched to a gene; V was cut back by 6 bases and J by 8 bases. The CDR3 spans 15 residues. The CDR3 sequence: CASRYITGGGGELFF. The CDR3 DNA reads as TGTGCCAGCAGATATATCACAGGGGGTGGAGGGGAGCTGTTTTTT.

This clonotype has ten or more counts. The V call is TRBV3-1, the J call TRBJ1-1, with TRBD1 as a possible D gene (6 bases). There are 13 residues in the CDR3. The V gene lost 1 base and the J gene lost 4 bases, with 7 bases spanning the gap. Germline V gene sequence: CDR1 LGHDT, CDR2 YNNKEL (reference sequence). For the CDR3, the DNA is TGTGCCAGCAGCCAAGTAGGGGGCACTGAAGCTTTCTTT. Translated, it gives CASSQVGGTEAFF.

In its sample, this clonotype was seen a few times. J is TRBJ1-3 and V is TRBV6-1; D gene uncertain. The CDR3 contains 13 residues. CDR1 and CDR2 from the germline V gene are MNHNS and SASEGT. V dropped 11 bases and J dropped 0 bases, with 11 bases sitting between them. CDR3 coding DNA: TGTGCCTCCTACGCCGCCTCTGGAAACACCATATATTTT. Protein sequence: CASYAASGNTIYF.

The table lists this clonotype with a few counts. The V call is TRBV29-1, the J call TRBJ2-7; 9 positions agree with TRBD2. This CDR3 region has 13 residues. V lost 2 bases to trimming and J lost 4 bases; unmatched junction nucleotides: 3. Germline CDR1 SQVTM, CDR2 ANQGSEA. The CDR3 sequence: CSVELREGYEQYF. The CDR3 nucleotides are TGCAGCGTTGAATTGCGGGAGGGGTACGAGCAGTACTTC.

The table lists this clonotype with a count of one. Given a much more abundant clone one base away, this may be a read error. The chain joins TRBV13 to TRBJ2-7; 7 nucleotides line up with TRBD2. The CDR3 runs 15 residues. CDR1 and CDR2 from the germline V gene are PRHDT and FYEKMQ (reference sequence). V dropped 8 bases and J dropped 5; count of bases not matched to a gene: 15. The CDR3 sequence is CASGRPGGSAHEQYF. For the CDR3, the DNA is TGTGCCAGCGGCCGTCCGGGGGGTAGCGCCCACGAGCAGTACTTC.

At least ten counts were recorded for this clonotype. The chain carries TRBV5-6 and TRBJ2-3; 10 positions agree with TRBD2. Unmatched junction bases numbered 6, after V lost 2 bases and J lost 3 bases. Germline-derived CDR1 and CDR2 are SGHDT and YYEEEE. The CDR3 extends over 16 amino acids. CDR3 sequence (DNA): TGTGCCAGCAGCTTACCACTAGCGGGAAAAACAGATACGCAGTATTTT. Translating it yields CASSLPLAGKTDTQYF.

This clonotype has just a few counts. The J gene is TRBJ2-3, the V gene TRBV7-9; unclear D gene. V lost 5 bases and J lost 4, with 7 bases in between. This CDR3 contains 12 residues. Germline CDR1 SEHNR, CDR2 FQNEAQ (reference sequence). The CDR3 region has the DNA TGTGCCAGCAGCCCGGACGCAGATACGCAGTATTTT. This gives the protein CASSPDADTQYF.

The chain employs TRBV5-6 and TRBJ1-1, with 7 bases lining up with TRBD1. The V segment lost 1 base and the J segment 1 base; nucleotides outside the gene matches: 4. CDR1 and CDR2 from the germline V gene are SGHDT and YYEEEE. The CDR3 length is 15 residues. In DNA, the CDR3 is TGTGCCAGCAGCTTGTTAGGGACAGAGAACACTGAAGCTTTCTTT. It translates to CASSLLGTENTEAFF.

The chain has TRBV12-3 or TRBV12-4 and TRBJ2-4; D remains unclear. V was cut by 0 bases and J by 0 bases, with 9 bases left in between. The CDR3 covers 16 residues. CDR3 region: CASSLAGTLAKNIQYF. For the CDR3, the DNA is TGTGCCAGCAGTTTAGCTGGAACCTTAGCCAAAAACATTCAGTACTTC.

This clonotype was recorded a few times. The V call is TRBV18, the J call TRBJ2-2, with D perhaps matching TRBD1 or TRBD2 (5 bases each). V lost 2 bases and J lost 0, with 10 bases in between. Germline assignment: CDR1 KGHSH and CDR2 LQKENI. The CDR3 has 16 residues. CDR3 coding DNA: TGTGCCAGCTCACCAGGACGGGGCCCGAACACCGGGGAGCTGTTTTTT. Protein sequence: CASSPGRGPNTGELFF. Supplemented by reference TRBV18 and TRBJ2-2, the full variable domain reads NAGVMQNPRHLVRRRGQEARLRCSPMKGHSHVYWYRQLPEEGLKFMVYLQKENIIDESGMPKERFSAEFPKEGPSILRIQQVVRGDSAAYFCASSPGRGPNTGELFFGEGSRLTVL.

Ten or more counts support this clonotype. This chain uses TRBV3-1 with TRBJ2-5; D is unclear. The CDR3 loop spans 14 amino acids. V lost 0 bases and J lost 5, with 10 bases in between. CDR1 and CDR2 from the germline V gene are LGHDT and YNNKEL (reference sequence). CDR3 residues: CASSQEPPSETQYF. CDR3 coding DNA: TGTGCCAGCAGCCAAGAACCTCCCTCGGAGACCCAGTACTTC.

This clonotype was picked up one time. The genes are TRBV4-1 and TRBJ2-5, with 9 nucleotides matching TRBD1. The ends lost 1 base at V and 7 bases at J; junction bases unmatched: 13. CDR3 size: 17 residues. Germline V gives CDR1 MGHRA, CDR2 YSYEKL. CDR3 in DNA: TGCGCCAGCAGCCAAGTATCTTGGGACAGGGAATGGAGGACCCAGTACTTC. This codes for CASSQVSWDREWRTQYF.

There are many counts of this clonotype. This chain connects TRBV28 to TRBJ2-7; D is perhaps TRBD2 (6 bases). V was clipped by 5 bases and J by 2 bases, with 16 bases between them. Germline V lookup: CDR1 MDHEN, CDR2 SYDVKM. This CDR3 has 15 amino acids. The CDR3 protein is CASSPRDSLAYEQYF. CDR3 sequence (DNA): TGTGCCAGCAGTCCTCGGGACTCATTAGCCTACGAGCAGTACTTC.

In its sample, this clonotype was seen many times. V usage is TRBV2 and J usage is TRBJ2-1; 7 bases align to TRBD2. Germline V gene lookup returns CDR1 SNHLY and CDR2 FYNNEI. V lost 10 bases, J lost 0 bases, and 6 bases stayed unmatched. The CDR3 sequence is 14 residues long. CDR3 DNA: TGTGCCACCACTAGCGTCAGCTCCTACAATGAGCAGTTCTTC. Amino acids: CATTSVSSYNEQFF.

In regard to this clonotype: It may be a read error: a sequence one base away is much more abundant. This chain connects TRBV7-8 to TRBJ2-1; 10 nucleotides match TRBD2. The CDR3 contains 16 residues. Germline lookup yields CDR1 SGHVS and CDR2 FQNEAQ. This CDR3 reads CANSKLAGGRYNEQFF. CDR3 DNA: TGTGCCAACAGCAAGTTAGCGGGAGGACGCTACAATGAGCAGTTCTTC.

The chain is built from TRBV6-1 and TRBJ2-7, with a tentative D call TRBD1 (6 bases). The CDR3 runs to 15 residues. Per germline, CDR1 MNHNS and CDR2 SASEGT. The V and J ends lost 1 base and 3 bases respectively, with 13 bases between them. CDR3 protein: CASSEVRTAHYEQYF. Here the CDR3 DNA reads TGTGCCAGCAGTGAAGTTCGGACAGCACACTACGAGCAGTACTTC.

This clonotype was seen repeatedly, ten times or more. The J gene is TRBJ1-2, the V gene TRBV11-2; D not certain. The V gene's germline CDR1 is SGHAT and CDR2 FQNNGV. The CDR3 is 17 amino acids. The V end lost 5 bases, the J end lost 4 bases, and 23 bases lay between the germline ends. The CDR3 protein is CASSPYIPPPERYGYTF. Here the CDR3 DNA reads TGTGCCAGCAGCCCATATATCCCTCCGCCAGAGCGCTATGGCTACACCTTC.

In its sample, this clonotype was seen a few times. The rearrangement joins TRBV24-1 to TRBJ2-1, with 13 nucleotides matching TRBD2. Trimming at V came to 3 bases and at J to 5 bases, leaving 6 bases not matched to a gene. This CDR3 region has 17 residues. Germline V gene sequence: CDR1 KGHDR, CDR2 SFDVKD. The DNA for the CDR3 is TGTGCCACCAGTGATCGAGGGACTAGCGGGGAAGACAATGAGCAGTTCTTC. Protein: CATSDRGTSGEDNEQFF.

This chain links TRBV9 with TRBJ2-6; D may be TRBD1 or TRBD2 (5 bases each). V shed 3 bases and J shed 3 bases, with 10 bases lying between them. The length of the CDR3 is 15 residues. Germline CDR1 and CDR2: SGDLS and YYNGEE. The DNA of the CDR3 is TGTGCCAGCAGCGGACTTGGGGGTGGGGCCAACGTCCTGACTTTC. Amino acid sequence: CASSGLGGGANVLTF. Full variable domain (missing parts from reference TRBV9 and TRBJ2-6): DSGVTQTPKHLITATGQRVTLRCSPRSGDLSVYWYQQSLDQGLQFLIQYYNGEERAKGNILERFSAQQFPDLHSELNLSSLELGDSALYFCASSGLGGGANVLTFGAGSRLTVL.

As DNA, the CDR3 is TGTGCCAGCAGTTCCCCCGGGTTGTACTATGGCTACACCTTC. It encodes CASSSPGLYYGYTF. This chain connects TRBV6-1 to TRBJ1-2; no clear D gene. Germline values: CDR1 MNHNS, CDR2 SASEGT. The V end was cut by 5 bases, the J end by 3 bases, with 13 bases between. The CDR3 is 14 residues long.

This clonotype has just a few counts. The chain carries TRBV24-1 and TRBJ2-1, with 16 bases matching TRBD2. This CDR3 spans 18 amino acids. V lost 3 bases to trimming and J lost 8 bases; unmatched junction nucleotides: 9. Germline CDR1 and CDR2: KGHDR and SFDVKD. The CDR3, as DNA: TGTGCCACCAGTGATGGGACTAGCGGGAGGGCCGCTGTCCATGAGCAGTTCTTC. It is translated as CATSDGTSGRAAVHEQFF.

This clonotype was counted at least ten times. The V and J genes are TRBV11-1 and TRBJ2-7, with 8 bases that match TRBD1. The CDR3 runs 16 residues. Germline-derived CDR1 and CDR2 are SGHAT and FQDESV (reference sequence). The J segment lost 2 bases and the V segment lost 5 bases, leaving 11 bases of the junction unmatched. CDR3 loop: CASSVRQGISAYEQYF. The CDR3 bases are TGTGCCAGCAGCGTACGACAGGGGATTAGTGCCTACGAGCAGTACTTC.

Only a few counts were recorded for this clonotype. This sequence joins TRBV5-6 and TRBJ1-3; no reliable D call. This CDR3 spans 14 amino acids. Trimming shortened V by 0 bases and J by 2 bases, and 6 bases separated the two germline ends. Per the germline V gene, CDR1 is SGHDT and CDR2 is YYEEEE. Here the CDR3 DNA reads TGTGCCAGCAGCTTGGTGGTAGCTGGAAACACCATATATTTT. Amino acid sequence: CASSLVVAGNTIYF.